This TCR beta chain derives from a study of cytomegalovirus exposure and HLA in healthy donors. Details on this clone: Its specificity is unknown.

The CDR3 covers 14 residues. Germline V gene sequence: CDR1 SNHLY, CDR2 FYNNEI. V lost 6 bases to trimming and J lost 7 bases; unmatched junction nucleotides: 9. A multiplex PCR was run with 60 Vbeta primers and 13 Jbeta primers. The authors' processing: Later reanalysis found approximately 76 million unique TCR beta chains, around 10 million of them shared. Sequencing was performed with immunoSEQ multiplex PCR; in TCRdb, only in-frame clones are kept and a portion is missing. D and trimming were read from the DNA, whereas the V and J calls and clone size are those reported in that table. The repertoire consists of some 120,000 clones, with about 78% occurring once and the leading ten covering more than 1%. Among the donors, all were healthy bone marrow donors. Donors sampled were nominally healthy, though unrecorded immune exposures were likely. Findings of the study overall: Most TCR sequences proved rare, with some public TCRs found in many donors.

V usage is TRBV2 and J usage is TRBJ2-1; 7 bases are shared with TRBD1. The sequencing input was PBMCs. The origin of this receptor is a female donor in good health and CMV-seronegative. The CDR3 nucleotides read TGTGCCAGCAGGAAGGGGGCCGACGTAAATGAGCAGTTCTTC. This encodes CASRKGADVNEQFF.